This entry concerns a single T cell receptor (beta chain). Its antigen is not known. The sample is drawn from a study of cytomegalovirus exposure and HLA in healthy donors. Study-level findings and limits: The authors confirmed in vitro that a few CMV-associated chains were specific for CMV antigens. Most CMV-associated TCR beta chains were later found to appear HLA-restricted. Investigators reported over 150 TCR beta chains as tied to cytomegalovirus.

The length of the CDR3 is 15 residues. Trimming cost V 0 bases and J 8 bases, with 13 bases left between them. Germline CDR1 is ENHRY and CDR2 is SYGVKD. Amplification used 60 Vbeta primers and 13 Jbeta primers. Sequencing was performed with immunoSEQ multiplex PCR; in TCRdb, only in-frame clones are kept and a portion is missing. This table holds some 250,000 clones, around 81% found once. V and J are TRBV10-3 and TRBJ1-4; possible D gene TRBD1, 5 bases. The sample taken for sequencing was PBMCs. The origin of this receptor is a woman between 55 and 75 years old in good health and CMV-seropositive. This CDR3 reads CAISESTQGPEKLFF. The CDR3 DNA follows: TGTGCCATCAGTGAGTCGACTCAGGGTCCAGAAAAACTGTTTTTT.